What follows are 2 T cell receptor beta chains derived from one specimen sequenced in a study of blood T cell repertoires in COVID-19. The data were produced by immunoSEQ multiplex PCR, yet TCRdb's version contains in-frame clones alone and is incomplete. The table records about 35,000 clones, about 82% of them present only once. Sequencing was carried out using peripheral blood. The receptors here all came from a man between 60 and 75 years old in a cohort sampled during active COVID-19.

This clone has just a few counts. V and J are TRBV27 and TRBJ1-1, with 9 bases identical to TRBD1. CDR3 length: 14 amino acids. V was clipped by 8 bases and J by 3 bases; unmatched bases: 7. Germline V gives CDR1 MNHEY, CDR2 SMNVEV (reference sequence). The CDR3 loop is CASGVWTGDTEAFF. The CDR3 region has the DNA TGTGCCAGCGGGGTCTGGACAGGGGACACTGAAGCTTTCTTT.

The CDR3 DNA is TGTGCCAGCAGCCACCGGTTGTGGACAGGACGTATCGGGGAGCTGTTTTTT. Its translation: CASSHRLWTGRIGELFF. The chain combines TRBV13 with TRBJ2-2; 7 bases align to TRBD1. Trimming took 5 bases from V and 7 from J; bases not matched to a gene: 16. Germline assignment: CDR1 PRHDT and CDR2 FYEKMQ (reference sequence). The CDR3 has 17 residues.